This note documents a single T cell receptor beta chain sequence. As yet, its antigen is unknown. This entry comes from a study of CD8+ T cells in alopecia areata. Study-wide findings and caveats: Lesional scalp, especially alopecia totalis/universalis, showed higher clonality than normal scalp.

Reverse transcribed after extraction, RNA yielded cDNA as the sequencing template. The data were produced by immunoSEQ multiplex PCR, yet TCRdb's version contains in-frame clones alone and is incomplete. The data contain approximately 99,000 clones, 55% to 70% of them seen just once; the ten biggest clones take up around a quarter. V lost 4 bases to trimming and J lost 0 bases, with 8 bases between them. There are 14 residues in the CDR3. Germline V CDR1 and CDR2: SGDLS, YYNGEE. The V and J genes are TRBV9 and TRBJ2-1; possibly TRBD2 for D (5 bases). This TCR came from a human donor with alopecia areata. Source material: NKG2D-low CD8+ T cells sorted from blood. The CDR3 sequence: CASSLSGSYNEQFF. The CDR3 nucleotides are TGTGCCAGCAGCTTGAGCGGCTCCTACAATGAGCAGTTCTTC.